These 19 T cell receptor beta chains originate from one sample sequenced in a study of vaccination and CD4 T cells after COVID-19. Scientists ran DNA taken from cultured CD4+ T cells through the Oncomine TCR Beta short-read assay for sequencing. From the PCR reads, TCRdb called clonotypes with MiXCR, one entry per CDR3 protein. Here the sample spans about 15,000 distinct CDR3 sequences, about 53% being singletons. Treatment denoted: approximately nine-day PBMC culture with coronavirus spike peptide pools or control peptides (ViraFEST assay). These receptors' antigens are unknown. This sample comprised CD4+ T cells from blood, cultured in vitro, obtained before SARS-CoV-2 vaccination. Source of these receptors: a human donor who had recovered from COVID-19.

The chain is built from TRBV15 and TRBJ1-3; 8 bases agree with TRBD1. With 1 base clipped from V and 4 bases from J, the junction kept 3 bases outside the gene matches. The germline V gene encodes CDR1 LNHNV and CDR2 YYDKDF (reference sequence). This CDR3 contains 15 residues. CDR3 bases: TGTGCCACCAGCAGAGTGGACAGGGTAGGAAACACCATATATTTT. Its translation is CATSRVDRVGNTIYF.

V gene TRBV11-3 combines with J gene TRBJ2-2; 8 bases match TRBD1. Germline values: CDR1 SGHNT, CDR2 YENEEA. V lost 5 bases, J lost 1 base, and 3 bases stayed unmatched. The CDR3 length is 15 residues. This CDR3 is CASSPGTGNTGELFF. The CDR3 DNA follows: TGTGCCAGCAGCCCTGGGACAGGGAACACCGGGGAGCTGTTTTTT.

The chain joins TRBV6-1 to TRBJ1-3, with 9 bases matching TRBD1. Germline CDR1 MNHNS, CDR2 SASEGT. The CDR3 loop spans 15 amino acids. V gave up 5 bases and J gave up 2 bases; unmatched junction bases: 4. CDR3: CASSPRDRAGNTIYF. For the CDR3, the DNA is TGTGCCAGCAGTCCCCGGGACAGGGCTGGAAACACCATATATTTT.

The V and J genes are TRBV28 and TRBJ1-2, with D maybe TRBD1 (6 bases). Germline CDR1 is MDHEN and CDR2 is SYDVKM. The CDR3 extends over 15 amino acids. V was pared by 3 bases and J by 8 bases, with 19 bases between. CDR3 protein: CASSFPTGRTDGYTF. The DNA for the CDR3 is TGTGCCAGCAGTTTTCCGACCGGTAGGACAGACGGCTACACCTTC.

This chain links TRBV6-1 with TRBJ1-5, with 8 bases fitting TRBD1. The CDR3 has 13 amino acids. Trimming took 6 bases from V and 4 from J; bases not matched to a gene: 2. CDR1 MNHNS and CDR2 SASEGT come from the germline V gene. CDR3 coding DNA: TGTGCCAGCAGCAGACAGGGGAATCAGCCCCAGCATTTT. Amino acid sequence: CASSRQGNQPQHF.

J is TRBJ1-1 and V is TRBV15; 7 positions agree with TRBD1. This CDR3 region has 13 residues. J gave up 11 bases and V 0 bases, and 6 bases lay outside the gene matches. The germline V gene has CDR1 LNHNV and CDR2 YYDKDF (reference sequence). In nucleotides, the CDR3 is TGTGCCACCAGCAGAGATCACGACAGGGTGGCTTTCTTT. Protein: CATSRDHDRVAFF.

The chain joins TRBV24-1 to TRBJ2-1, with 9 nucleotides matching TRBD1. The J segment lost 8 bases and the V segment lost 3 bases, leaving 7 bases of the junction unmatched. Germline V CDR1 and CDR2: KGHDR, SFDVKD. The CDR3 length is 15 residues. The CDR3 sequence: CATSDRDRVIDEQFF. The CDR3 nucleotides read TGTGCCACCAGTGATCGGGACAGGGTAATCGATGAGCAGTTCTTC.

The chain employs TRBV20-1 and TRBJ2-1, with TRBD2 identical over 7 bases. The junction had 7 bases not matched to a gene; V was cut back by 8 bases and J by 0 bases. The germline V gene encodes CDR1 DFQATT and CDR2 SNEGSKA (reference sequence). The length of the CDR3 is 14 residues. In DNA, the CDR3 is TGCAGTACCTTGCGGGGGAGCTCCTACAATGAGCAGTTCTTC. Translating gives CSTLRGSSYNEQFF.

This chain joins TRBV28 and TRBJ1-4; D is perhaps TRBD1 (5 bases). V lost 3 bases and J lost 5, with 10 bases in between. The CDR3 has 14 residues. Per the germline V gene, CDR1 is MDHEN and CDR2 is SYDVKM. The CDR3 reads CASSLGDANEKLFF. In nucleotides, the CDR3 is TGTGCCAGCAGTTTGGGGGACGCCAATGAAAAACTGTTTTTT.

This clonotype was seen a handful of times. The V call is TRBV20-1, the J call TRBJ2-3; D unclear. The CDR3 consists of 11 residues. Trimming removed 5 bases at V and 5 bases at J, with 8 bases between. CDR1 DFQATT and CDR2 SNEGSKA come from the germline V gene (reference sequence). CDR3 DNA sequence: TGCAGTGCTTCGAGAGGAGATACGCAGTATTTT. Translation: CSASRGDTQYF.

The genes are TRBV20-1 and TRBJ1-5, with D perhaps TRBD1 (5 bases). The length of the CDR3 is 11 residues. Germline V gene lookup returns CDR1 DFQATT and CDR2 SNEGSKA (reference sequence). Trimming removed 3 bases from V and 10 bases from J, with 10 bases in between. CDR3 sequence: CSASGAGPQHF. The CDR3 DNA reads as TGCAGTGCTAGTGGGGCGGGACCCCAGCATTTT.

V usage is TRBV19 and J usage is TRBJ1-5, with D uncertain. The V end was cut by 3 bases, the J end by 2 bases, with 14 bases between. Germline V CDR1 and CDR2: LNHDA, SQIVND (reference sequence). This CDR3 comprises 16 residues. CDR3 sequence (DNA): TGTGCCAGTAGTATGGCGGGGATTTACGGCAATCAGCCCCAGCATTTT. Its protein is CASSMAGIYGNQPQHF.

The chain employs TRBV18 and TRBJ1-1, with D perhaps TRBD1 (5 bases). The CDR3 loop spans 15 amino acids. Germline V gene lookup returns CDR1 KGHSH and CDR2 LQKENI. V lost 3 bases to trimming and J lost 1 base, with 12 bases between them. CDR3 sequence: CASSPNQGWNTEAFF. The CDR3 DNA reads TGTGCCAGCTCACCTAATCAGGGTTGGAACACTGAAGCTTTCTTT. The entire variable domain, with the rest obtained from reference TRBV18 and TRBJ1-1, is as follows: NAGVMQNPRHLVRRRGQEARLRCSPMKGHSHVYWYRQLPEEGLKFMVYLQKENIIDESGMPKERFSAEFPKEGPSILRIQQVVRGDSAAYFCASSPNQGWNTEAFFGQGTRLTVV.

This clonotype is deemed medium-sized. This sequence joins TRBV20-1 and TRBJ1-3; TRBD1 matches at 9 bases. Germline-derived CDR1 and CDR2 are DFQATT and SNEGSKA (reference sequence). V was clipped by 5 bases and J by 0 bases; unmatched bases: 5. The CDR3 has 15 amino acids. The chain's CDR3 is CSARDREVSGNTIYF. CDR3 DNA sequence: TGCAGTGCTCGGGACAGGGAGGTCTCTGGAAACACCATATATTTT.

The chain carries TRBV6-1 and TRBJ2-1; D ambiguous. Trimming stripped 7 bases from V and 5 bases from J, with 15 bases between. The CDR3 is 14 amino acids. The germline CDR1 and CDR2 sequences are MNHNS and SASEGT. The CDR3 nucleotides are TGTGCCAGCACTTTAGGAAGGGTCGACAATGAGCAGTTCTTC. The encoded protein is CASTLGRVDNEQFF.

This rearrangement joins TRBV4-2 to TRBJ2-3; 10 bases map to TRBD2. The CDR3 extends over 19 amino acids. V gave up 0 bases and J gave up 0 bases; unmatched junction bases: 9. Germline-derived CDR1 and CDR2 are LGHNA and YNFKEQ. CDR3 bases: TGTGCCAGCAGCCAAGATCTAGGGGCTAGCGGGAGTAGCACAGATACGCAGTATTTT. This translates into CASSQDLGASGSSTDTQYF.

The chain joins TRBV6-2 or TRBV6-3 to TRBJ1-1, with no clear D. Germline CDR1 is MNHEY and CDR2 is SVGEGT. Trimming removed 1 base from V and 1 base from J, with 7 bases in between. The CDR3 runs 14 residues. CDR3 amino acids: CASSYWLGNTEAFF. CDR3 sequence (DNA): TGTGCCAGCAGTTACTGGCTTGGGAACACTGAAGCTTTCTTT.

This clonotype was detected only a few times. The V and J genes are TRBV19 and TRBJ1-1; D unclear. The CDR3 loop spans 13 amino acids. CDR1 is LNHDA, CDR2 SQIVND, per germline (reference sequence). The V end lost 7 bases, the J end lost 5 bases, and 14 bases lay between the germline ends. The CDR3 loop reads CASKIDGGTEAFF. DNA for the CDR3: TGTGCCAGTAAAATTGACGGAGGAACTGAAGCTTTCTTT.

The chain joins TRBV24-1 to TRBJ2-3; D possibly corresponds to TRBD1 (6 bases). The V and J ends lost 7 bases and 3 bases respectively, with 13 bases between them. This CDR3 has 14 amino acids. Germline lookup yields CDR1 KGHDR and CDR2 SFDVKD. The CDR3 protein is CATSVGRGTDTQYF. The CDR3 DNA reads as TGTGCCACCAGCGTAGGCAGGGGTACAGATACGCAGTATTTT.